The 10 T cell receptor beta chains reported below all come from one sample, sequenced in a study of cytomegalovirus exposure and HLA in healthy donors. The PCR made use of 60 Vbeta and 13 Jbeta primers. The repertoire was sequenced with immunoSEQ multiplex PCR; TCRdb's copy has only in-frame clones and lacks some. The data contain 150,000 to 200,000 clones, roughly 78% of them singletons. Sample: PBMCs. These receptors were obtained from a woman aged 40 to 50 in good health and CMV-seronegative.

V is TRBV2 and J is TRBJ2-1; 10 bases fit TRBD2. This CDR3 is built from 14 residues. Germline V gives CDR1 SNHLY, CDR2 FYNNEI. V was clipped by 7 bases and J by 3 bases; unmatched bases: 3. The CDR3 DNA reads TGTGCCAGCAAAGCTAGCGGGGGCTACAATGAGCAGTTCTTC. Amino acids: CASKASGGYNEQFF.

The CDR3 loop is CASSRPGQSGYTF. CDR3 DNA sequence: TGTGCCAGCAGCCGCCCGGGACAGAGTGGCTACACCTTC. The rearrangement joins TRBV11-2 to TRBJ1-2; 7 nucleotides agree with TRBD1. The germline gives CDR1 SGHAT, CDR2 FQNNGV. CDR3 size: 13 residues. V lost 5 bases, J lost 7 bases, and 7 bases stayed unmatched.

This clone was counted between two and nine times. DNA of the CDR3: TGCGCCAGCAGCTGGACTAGCGGGGGAGACGAGCAGTACTTC. It encodes CASSWTSGGDEQYF. This rearrangement joins TRBV5-1 to TRBJ2-7; 13 bases map to TRBD2. CDR3 length equals 14 residues. Germline-derived CDR1 and CDR2 are SGHRS and YFSETQ. J lost 5 bases, V lost 3 bases, and 2 bases had no gene match.

This clone was detected only a few times. The chain joins TRBV28 to TRBJ1-1; 8 bases align to TRBD1. The CDR3 sequence is 15 residues long. Germline lookup yields CDR1 MDHEN and CDR2 SYDVKM. The trim removed 6 bases at V and 4 bases at J, leaving 10 bases unmatched. The CDR3 is CASSLLNRGTTEAFF. Here the CDR3 DNA reads TGTGCCAGCAGCCTTCTTAACAGGGGGACCACTGAAGCTTTCTTT.

This rearrangement joins TRBV29-1 to TRBJ2-7; 7 bases map to TRBD2. Germline values: CDR1 SQVTM, CDR2 ANQGSEA. The trim removed 3 bases at V and 5 bases at J, leaving 10 bases unmatched. The CDR3 consists of 14 residues. This chain's CDR3 is CSVDEEGTIHEQYF. CDR3 bases: TGCAGCGTTGATGAGGAGGGGACTATACACGAGCAGTACTTC.

This chain links TRBV7-8 with TRBJ1-2; 10 nucleotides agree with TRBD1. This CDR3 comprises 18 residues. CDR1 is SGHVS, CDR2 FQNEAQ, per germline. V trimming: 2 bases; J trimming: 4 bases; junction bases outside the gene matches: 13. In nucleotides, the CDR3 is TGTGCCAGCAGCTTAAACTGGGACAGGGGCGGATTCATCTATGGCTACACCTTC. It codes for CASSLNWDRGGFIYGYTF.

This chain connects TRBV4-2 to TRBJ2-1; 8 bases are a match to TRBD2. Unmatched junction bases numbered 4, after V lost 5 bases and J lost 4 bases. Germline V gene data show CDR1 as LGHNA and CDR2 as YNFKEQ. The CDR3 length is 14 residues. The CDR3 loop is CASSSIAGYNEQFF. DNA of the CDR3: TGTGCCAGCAGCTCCATAGCGGGGTACAATGAGCAGTTCTTC.

The rearrangement uses TRBV6-5 and TRBJ2-3; 8 bases fit TRBD1. Unmatched junction bases numbered 8, after V lost 6 bases and J lost 6 bases. Germline lookup yields CDR1 MNHEY and CDR2 SVGAGI. The CDR3 has 14 amino acids. The CDR3 loop reads CASSLQGASDTQYF. CDR3 DNA: TGTGCCAGCAGCTTGCAGGGGGCGTCCGATACGCAGTATTTT.

The chain uses TRBV7-8 and TRBJ2-6; 10 bases map to TRBD1. The trim removed 3 bases at V and 0 bases at J, leaving 8 bases unmatched. Germline CDR1 is SGHVS and CDR2 is FQNEAQ. CDR3 length: 19 amino acids. This CDR3 is CASSFDRGLVSSGANVLTF. CDR3 nucleotides: TGTGCCAGCAGCTTTGACAGGGGGCTTGTAAGCTCTGGGGCCAACGTCCTGACTTTC.

The chain carries TRBV9 and TRBJ2-1, with 8 bases aligning to TRBD2. Germline-derived CDR1 and CDR2 are SGDLS and YYNGEE. The CDR3 contains 15 residues. The J segment lost 4 bases and the V segment lost 0 bases, leaving 3 bases of the junction unmatched. The CDR3 region is CASSVVTSGYNEQFF. As DNA, the CDR3 is TGTGCCAGCAGCGTAGTAACTAGCGGTTACAATGAGCAGTTCTTC.